There are a few counts of the clone carrying this T cell receptor (beta chain). Its target is not known. This record comes from a study of cytomegalovirus exposure and HLA in healthy donors. Study observations and caveats: In a later analysis, across HLA loci, associated TCR counts were highest for DRB1, lowest for HLA-C. V- and J-gene trimming in TCR beta was tied to a missense DCLRE1C variant by an analysis performed later. Confirmation in vitro established that three CMV-associated chains were specific for CMV antigens.

Healthy bone marrow donors made up the donor group. Germline V lookup: CDR1 SNHLY, CDR2 FYNNEI. The ends lost 3 bases at V and 0 bases at J; junction bases unmatched: 4. The CDR3 has 16 residues. Primers for the PCR totalled 60 Vbeta and 13 Jbeta. Sequencing was performed with immunoSEQ multiplex PCR; in TCRdb, only in-frame clones are kept and a portion is missing. The sample lists 140,000 or so clones; approximately 80% were seen once. The chain links TRBV2 to TRBJ1-5; 8 nucleotides align to TRBD1. This clonotype was sampled from a middle-aged woman in good health and CMV-seropositive. Sequencing input: PBMCs. CDR3: CASSETGVYSNQPQHF. As DNA, the CDR3 is TGTGCCAGCAGTGAGACAGGGGTCTATAGCAATCAGCCCCAGCATTTT.